The present T cell receptor beta chain was sequenced within a study of CD8 T cells in Susac syndrome. TCR beta sequences were obtained from blood CD8+ and CD4+ T cells. The multiple sclerosis control cohort comprised treatment-naive individuals presenting with stable or active relapsing-remitting disease. In contrast to the negatively isolated CD8+ and CD4+ T cells, TEMRA cells were FACS-enriched. Random hexamers were used to reverse transcribe about 0.45 to 1 ug of RNA. Amplification of TCR beta CDR3 by immunoSEQ multiplex PCR spanned 54 Vbeta and 13 Jbeta. Using its own MiXCR run on the immunoSEQ multiplex PCR reads, TCRdb lists one record per CDR3 protein. The sample has 90,000 to 150,000 distinct CDR3 sequences; 90% to 95% are singletons. CDR3 length equals 15 residues. Germline CDR1 reads SGHRS; CDR2 reads YFSETQ. Trimming took 3 bases from V and 1 from J; bases not matched to a gene: 3.

Sequenced: CD4+ T cells from PBMCs. This TCR was recovered from a human donor with multiple sclerosis. The chain carries TRBV5-1 and TRBJ2-3; 9 bases match TRBD2. CDR3 region: CASSSRLAGTDTQYF. The CDR3 DNA follows: TGCGCCAGCAGCTCCCGACTAGCGGGCACAGATACGCAGTATTTT.